This T cell receptor beta chain was obtained from a study of identical twins. TCRdb re-called the 5' RACE reads with MiXCR, one entry per CDR3 protein. The sample has more than 400,000 distinct CDR3 sequences; 12% to 15% are singletons. This CDR3 comprises 13 residues. Looked up from germline, CDR1 is LGHNT and CDR2 is FRNRAP. V was shortened by 3 bases and J by 1 base, with 6 bases between the two germline ends. These same data were also listed under a study on yellow fever vaccine responses in identical twins.

The chain is built from TRBV12-5 and TRBJ1-1; D is ambiguous. The source is a woman between 18 and 30 years old in good health. The sample was CD4+ T cells sorted from blood. The CDR3 spells CASGLGQNTEAFF. CDR3 sequence (DNA): TGTGCTAGTGGTTTAGGTCAGAACACTGAAGCTTTCTTT.